This T cell receptor beta chain stems from a study of blood T cells in healthy people across ages. Findings and caveats of the study: Aged donors had fewer naive CD4+ cells and lower diversity than long-lived donors.

Next came a second PCR, run for about 7 to 12 cycles, which used a sample-barcoded 5' primer along with a J-beta primer mix. MiXCR, run by TCRdb on the 5' RACE reads, gives a single entry per CDR3 protein. Among over 1,500,000 distinct CDR3 sequences listed, roughly 43% were seen once. For this clonotype: As yet, its antigen is unknown.

Every sample yielded at least 6.5 million isolated PBMCs. Total RNA was extracted at no less than 6 micrograms per sample. The clonotype originates from a human donor in good health. Sequencing input: blood.

Written as DNA, the CDR3 is TGCAGTACTGAATTTCGACAGACCCACTACGAGCAGTACTTC. This sequence encodes CSTEFRQTHYEQYF. This chain links TRBV20-1 with TRBJ2-4; weak D call: TRBD1 (5 bases). The DNA end favors TRBJ2-7, so the J call may be wrong. CDR3 length: 14 amino acids. CDR1 is DFQATT and CDR2 is SNEGSKA in the germline V gene (reference sequence).